The TCR beta chain under discussion was sequenced for a study of long-term antiretroviral therapy in people with HIV. Sequencing used immunoSEQ v3.0 at survey level. Method: immunoSEQ multiplex PCR; TCRdb's copy keeps in-frame clones and lacks some. The repertoire includes about 25,000 clones, 60% to 80% of them detected once, and more than 9.5% sits in the top ten. CDR3 length: 15 residues. Germline assignment: CDR1 SGHNT and CDR2 YYREEE (reference sequence). After removal of 0 bases from V and 7 bases from J, the junction contained 8 bases not matched to a gene. Every single participant having HIV got treatment inside the United States.

V gene TRBV5-4 combines with J gene TRBJ1-1, with 8 bases aligning to TRBD1. The starting material was unsorted PBMCs, obtained 2.1 years after starting antiretroviral therapy. The TCR was taken from a young man with HIV. Written as DNA, the CDR3 is TGTGCCAGCAGCTTGGTGGCAGGGGGCGAGGATGAAGCTTTCTTT. It encodes CASSLVAGGEDEAFF.